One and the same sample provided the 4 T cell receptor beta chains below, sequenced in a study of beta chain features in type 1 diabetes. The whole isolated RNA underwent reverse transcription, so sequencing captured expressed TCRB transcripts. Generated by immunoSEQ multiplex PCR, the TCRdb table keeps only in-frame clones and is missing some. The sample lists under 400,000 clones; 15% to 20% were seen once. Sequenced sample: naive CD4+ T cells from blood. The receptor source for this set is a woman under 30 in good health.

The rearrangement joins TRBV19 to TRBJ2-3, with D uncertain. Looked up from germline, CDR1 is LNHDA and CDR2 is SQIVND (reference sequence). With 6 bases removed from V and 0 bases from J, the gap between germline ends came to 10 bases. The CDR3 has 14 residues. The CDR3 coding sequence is TGTGCCAGTAGGAGGCTGGTAAGCACAGATACGCAGTATTTT. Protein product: CASRRLVSTDTQYF. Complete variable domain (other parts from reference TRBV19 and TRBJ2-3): DGGITQSPKYLFRKEGQNVTLSCEQNLNHDAMYWYRQDPGQGLRLIYYSQIVNDFQKGDIAEGYSVSREKKESFPLTVTSAQKNPTAFYLCASRRLVSTDTQYFGPGTRLTVL.

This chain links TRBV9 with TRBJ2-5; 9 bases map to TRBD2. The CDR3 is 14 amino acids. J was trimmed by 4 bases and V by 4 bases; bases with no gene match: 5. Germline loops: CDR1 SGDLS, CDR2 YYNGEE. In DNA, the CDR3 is TGTGCCAGCAGCCCCGGGACTAGCAGAGAGACCCAGTACTTC. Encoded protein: CASSPGTSRETQYF.

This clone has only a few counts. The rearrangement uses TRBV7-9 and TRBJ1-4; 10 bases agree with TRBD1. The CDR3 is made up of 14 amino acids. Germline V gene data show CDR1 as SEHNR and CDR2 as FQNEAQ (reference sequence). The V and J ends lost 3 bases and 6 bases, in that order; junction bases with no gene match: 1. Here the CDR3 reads CASSLGTGDEKLFF. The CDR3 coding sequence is TGTGCCAGCAGCTTGGGGACAGGGGATGAAAAACTGTTTTTT.

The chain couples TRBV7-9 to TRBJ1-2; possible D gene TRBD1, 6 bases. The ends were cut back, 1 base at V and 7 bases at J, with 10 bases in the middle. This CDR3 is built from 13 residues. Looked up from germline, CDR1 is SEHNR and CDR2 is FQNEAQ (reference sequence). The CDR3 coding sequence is TGTGCCAGCAGCTTAGAACAGGGACCTGGCTACACCTTC. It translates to CASSLEQGPGYTF.